The 18 T cell receptor beta chains below were found in one sample sequenced in a study of cytomegalovirus exposure and HLA in healthy donors. PCR was performed using 60 Vbeta and 13 Jbeta primers. Clones were sequenced by immunoSEQ multiplex PCR, and TCRdb holds only the in-frame ones, with some missing. The repertoire holds 180,000 or so clones, with approximately 71% as singletons. Sequenced: PBMCs. The receptors come from a woman aged 35 to 49 in good health and CMV-seropositive.

This clone was counted between two and nine times. The chain has TRBV5-5 and TRBJ1-5; 9 bases align to TRBD1. Germline loops: CDR1 SGHKS, CDR2 YYEKEE (reference sequence). This CDR3 is 15 amino acids long. After removal of 3 bases from V and 3 bases from J, the junction contained 4 bases not matched to a gene. The CDR3 DNA reads as TGTGCCAGCAGCTGGGGACAGGGCGTCAATCAGCCCCAGCATTTT. It translates to CASSWGQGVNQPQHF.

With respect to this clone: One junction end disagrees with the germline gene, perhaps due to a read error. The gene calls are TRBV5-1 and TRBJ2-6, with 9 bases lining up with TRBD1. The CDR3 totals 19 residues. Germline assignment: CDR1 SGHRS and CDR2 YFSETQ. The CDR3 loop reads CAGSHQPGTGSSGANVLTF. The CDR3 region has the DNA TGCGCCGGCAGCCACCAGCCCGGGACAGGGAGCTCTGGGGCCAACGTCCTGACTTTC.

This clone was seen a handful of times. The chain combines TRBV5-1 with TRBJ2-7, with 13 bases identical to TRBD2. Trimming cost V 4 bases and J 7 bases; bases outside gene matches: 8. The CDR3 length is 15 residues. Germline V gene sequence: CDR1 SGHRS, CDR2 YFSETQ. As DNA, the CDR3 is TGCGCCAGCAGCCTAACTAGCGGGAGGGCCGGGGAGCAGTACTTC. It encodes CASSLTSGRAGEQYF.

The V and J genes are TRBV6-6 and TRBJ1-5; 12 nucleotides align to TRBD1. The CDR3 extends over 15 amino acids. The V and J ends lost 2 bases and 7 bases, in that order; junction bases with no gene match: 3. Germline V gene sequence: CDR1 MNHNY, CDR2 SVGAGI (reference sequence). The CDR3 reads CASSYGTGGGQPQHF. The CDR3 DNA sequence: TGTGCCAGCAGTTACGGGACAGGGGGCGGGCAGCCCCAGCATTTT.

This clone has more than one count but fewer than ten. The rearrangement uses TRBV27 and TRBJ2-1; no clear D. CDR3 length equals 16 residues. Trimming cost V 5 bases and J 5 bases, with 19 bases left between them. Germline CDR1 and CDR2: MNHEY and SMNVEV (reference sequence). CDR3: CASSPEVFDPNNEQFF. The DNA of the CDR3 is TGTGCCAGCAGTCCAGAGGTTTTTGACCCCAACAATGAGCAGTTCTTC.

The chain carries TRBV30 and TRBJ2-7, with 13 bases fitting TRBD2. Trimming at V came to 3 bases and at J to 6 bases, leaving 2 bases not matched to a gene. Germline V gene lookup returns CDR1 GTSNPN and CDR2 SVGIG (reference sequence). The CDR3 covers 13 residues. In DNA, the CDR3 is TGTGCCTGGAGCCGACTAGCGGGAGGCGAGCAGTACTTC. Its translation is CAWSRLAGGEQYF.

The chain carries TRBV7-3 and TRBJ2-1; 11 positions match TRBD2. The V gene's germline CDR1 is SGHTA and CDR2 FQGTGA. The CDR3 contains 15 residues. J gave up 4 bases and V 3 bases, and 2 bases lay outside the gene matches. In nucleotides, the CDR3 is TGTGCCAGCAGCTTTATAGCGGGGGGGTACAATGAGCAGTTCTTC. Residues: CASSFIAGGYNEQFF.

The chain is built from TRBV28 and TRBJ2-7; the match to TRBD2 covers 12 bases. Germline V lookup: CDR1 MDHEN, CDR2 SYDVKM. The V segment lost 6 bases and the J segment 1 base; nucleotides outside the gene matches: 10. CDR3 length: 17 amino acids. The CDR3 protein is CASSARGLAGWSYEQYF. The DNA for the CDR3 is TGTGCCAGCAGCGCACGCGGACTAGCGGGATGGTCCTACGAGCAGTACTTC. Drawing the rest from reference TRBV28 and TRBJ2-7, the complete variable domain is DVKVTQSSRYLVKRTGEKVFLECVQDMDHENMFWYRQDPGLGLRLIYFSYDVKMKEKGDIPEGYSVSREKKERFSLILESASTNQTSMYLCASSARGLAGWSYEQYFGPGTRLTVT.

This chain joins TRBV13 and TRBJ1-2, with D tentatively TRBD1 (6 bases). The CDR3 has 13 amino acids. CDR1 PRHDT and CDR2 FYEKMQ come from the germline V gene (reference sequence). Trimming took 3 bases from V and 2 from J, leaving 7 bases between them. This chain's CDR3 is CASSFTGNYGYTF. CDR3 sequence (DNA): TGTGCCAGCAGCTTTACAGGGAACTATGGCTACACCTTC.

This chain uses TRBV9 with TRBJ2-7, with TRBD1 as a possible D gene (5 bases). Trimming pared 2 bases from V and 2 bases from J, leaving 8 bases between. The CDR3 contains 13 residues. The germline gives CDR1 SGDLS, CDR2 YYNGEE. CDR3 in amino acids: CASSVGHPYEQYF. CDR3 DNA sequence: TGTGCCAGCAGCGTCGGACATCCCTACGAGCAGTACTTC.

The rearrangement links TRBV27 to TRBJ2-2, with 13 positions matching TRBD2. This CDR3 has 15 residues. Germline V CDR1 and CDR2: MNHEY, SMNVEV (reference sequence). V was clipped by 4 bases and J by 8 bases; unmatched bases: 4. The CDR3 region is CASSWVTSGRGELFF. In DNA, the CDR3 is TGTGCCAGCAGTTGGGTGACTAGCGGGAGGGGGGAGCTGTTTTTT.

V gene TRBV9 combines with J gene TRBJ1-3, with D perhaps matching TRBD1 (6 bases). V was cut by 3 bases and J by 2 bases, with 15 bases left in between. The CDR3 consists of 16 residues. Germline CDR1 SGDLS, CDR2 YYNGEE. This CDR3 reads CASSARTGYAGNTIYF. The CDR3, as DNA: TGTGCCAGCAGCGCGCGAACAGGGTATGCTGGAAACACCATATATTTT. Full variable domain (remainder filled in from reference TRBV9 and TRBJ1-3): DSGVTQTPKHLITATGQRVTLRCSPRSGDLSVYWYQQSLDQGLQFLIQYYNGEERAKGNILERFSAQQFPDLHSELNLSSLELGDSALYFCASSARTGYAGNTIYFGEGSWLTVV.

The J gene is TRBJ2-7, the V gene TRBV25-1, with 7 bases fitting TRBD2. The germline V gene encodes CDR1 MGHDK and CDR2 SYGVNS. V lost 10 bases, J lost 2 bases, and 8 bases stayed unmatched. There are 13 residues in the CDR3. CDR3 amino acids: CANVGGYTYEQYF. The CDR3 nucleotides are TGTGCCAACGTGGGGGGGTACACCTACGAGCAGTACTTC.

This clone appeared a single time. The chain combines TRBV5-1 with TRBJ1-1; TRBD1 aligns across 8 bases. The germline V gene encodes CDR1 SGHRS and CDR2 YFSETQ. There are 15 residues in the CDR3. The J segment lost 1 base and the V segment lost 4 bases, leaving 6 bases of the junction unmatched. The CDR3: CASSLTGQGNTEAFF. The DNA for the CDR3 is TGCGCCAGCAGCCTAACCGGACAGGGGAACACTGAAGCTTTCTTT.

The CDR3 here is CASTSGGGGYTF. The CDR3 nucleotides are TGTGCCAGCACCTCCGGGGGAGGGGGCTACACCTTC. This sequence joins TRBV6-5 and TRBJ1-2, with TRBD1 as a possible D gene (5 bases). Germline V gene sequence: CDR1 MNHEY, CDR2 SVGAGI. Trimming removed 7 bases from V and 8 bases from J, with 14 bases in between. The CDR3 covers 12 residues.

The chain uses TRBV6-5 and TRBJ1-1, with D tentatively TRBD1 (6 bases). Germline V gene data show CDR1 as MNHEY and CDR2 as SVGAGI. This CDR3 is 15 amino acids long. Trimming cost V 6 bases and J 0 bases, with 14 bases left between them. As DNA, the CDR3 is TGTGCCAGCAGCCAGGGGCCGAGAGTGAACACTGAAGCTTTCTTT. Translation gives CASSQGPRVNTEAFF.

This clone was seen a handful of times. The chain links TRBV25-1 to TRBJ1-2, with unresolved D. The CDR3 loop spans 15 amino acids. Germline CDR1 and CDR2: MGHDK and SYGVNS. V lost 1 base and J 0 bases, leaving 9 bases between the germline ends. The chain's CDR3 is CASSEFGDSNYGYTF. The CDR3 DNA reads as TGTGCCAGCAGTGAATTTGGAGACTCTAACTATGGCTACACCTTC.

This clone appeared once. The chain is built from TRBV9 and TRBJ2-7; perhaps TRBD2 as D (7 bases). Between the trimmed V and J ends, which lost 0 bases and 5 bases, there was a span of 21 bases. Germline V gene sequence: CDR1 SGDLS, CDR2 YYNGEE. CDR3 length: 17 residues. CDR3 bases: TGTGCCAGCAGCGTAGGGGCGAGGGTTGGAGGGGGGGACGAGCAGTACTTC. It translates to CASSVGARVGGGDEQYF. Based on the CDR3 plus reference TRBV9 and TRBJ2-7, the full variable domain is DSGVTQTPKHLITATGQRVTLRCSPRSGDLSVYWYQQSLDQGLQFLIQYYNGEERAKGNILERFSAQQFPDLHSELNLSSLELGDSALYFCASSVGARVGGGDEQYFGPGTRLTVT.